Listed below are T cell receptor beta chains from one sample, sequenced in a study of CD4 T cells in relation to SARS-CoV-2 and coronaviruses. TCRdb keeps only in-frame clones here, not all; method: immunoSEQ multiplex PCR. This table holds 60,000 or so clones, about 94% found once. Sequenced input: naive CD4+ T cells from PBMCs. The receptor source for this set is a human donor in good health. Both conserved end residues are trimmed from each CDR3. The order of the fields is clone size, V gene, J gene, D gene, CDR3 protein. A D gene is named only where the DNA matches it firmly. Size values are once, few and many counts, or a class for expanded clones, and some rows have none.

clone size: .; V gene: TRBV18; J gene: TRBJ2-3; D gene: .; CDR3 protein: ASSPKTAHGRDTQY
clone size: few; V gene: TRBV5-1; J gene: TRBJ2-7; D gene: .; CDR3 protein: ASSLATGSYYEQY
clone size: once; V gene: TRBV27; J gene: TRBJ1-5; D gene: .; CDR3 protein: ASSLQWDQPQH
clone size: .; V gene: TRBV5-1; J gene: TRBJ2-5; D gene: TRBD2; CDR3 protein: ASGSGRYQETQY
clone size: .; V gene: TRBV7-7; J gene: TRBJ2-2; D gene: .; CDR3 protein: ASSLDGQSPGELF
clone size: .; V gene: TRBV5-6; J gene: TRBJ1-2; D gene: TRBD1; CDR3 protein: ASSWTGGADRGYT
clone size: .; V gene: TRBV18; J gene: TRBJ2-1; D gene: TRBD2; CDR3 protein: ASSLRLAAYNEQF
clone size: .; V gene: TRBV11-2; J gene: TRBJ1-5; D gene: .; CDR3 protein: ASSLGQSGQPQH
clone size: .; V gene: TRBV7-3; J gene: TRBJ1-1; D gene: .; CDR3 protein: ASSFLVNTEAF
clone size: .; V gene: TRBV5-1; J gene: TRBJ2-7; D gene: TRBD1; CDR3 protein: ATEPTGGGNEQY
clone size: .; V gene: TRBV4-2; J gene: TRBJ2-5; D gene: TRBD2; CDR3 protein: ASSQVSSGSETQY
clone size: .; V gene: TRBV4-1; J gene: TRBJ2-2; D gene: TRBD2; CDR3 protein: ASSHGRFRTSGATGELF
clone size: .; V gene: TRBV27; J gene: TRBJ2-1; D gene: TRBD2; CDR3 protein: ASSLGLAGDVGQF
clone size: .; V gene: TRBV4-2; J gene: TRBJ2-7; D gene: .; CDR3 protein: ASSQDTDRETYEQY
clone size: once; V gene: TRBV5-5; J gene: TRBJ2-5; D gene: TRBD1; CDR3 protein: ASSITGGETQY
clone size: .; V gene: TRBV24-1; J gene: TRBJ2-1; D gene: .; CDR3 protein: ATSDSRAAYNEQF
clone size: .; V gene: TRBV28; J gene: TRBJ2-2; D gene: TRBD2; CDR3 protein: ASSIRTSGSTGELF
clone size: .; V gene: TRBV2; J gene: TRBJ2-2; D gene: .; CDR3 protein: ASTNSLNTGELF
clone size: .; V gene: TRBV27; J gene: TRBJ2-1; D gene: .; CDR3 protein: ASNKRGDYNEQF
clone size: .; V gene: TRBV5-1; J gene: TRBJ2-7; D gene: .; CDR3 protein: ASSLGTGSAEQY
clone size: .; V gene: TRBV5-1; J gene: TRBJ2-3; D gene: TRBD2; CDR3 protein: ASSLLAGRTDTQY
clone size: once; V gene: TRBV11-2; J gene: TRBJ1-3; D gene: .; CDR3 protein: ASSYTGSGNTIY
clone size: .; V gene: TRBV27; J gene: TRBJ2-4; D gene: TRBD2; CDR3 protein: ASSLREANIQY
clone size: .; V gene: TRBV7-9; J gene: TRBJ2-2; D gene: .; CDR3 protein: ASSPQLVKAGELF
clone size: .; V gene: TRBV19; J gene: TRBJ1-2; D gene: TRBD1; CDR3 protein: ASSIRTGGFGYT
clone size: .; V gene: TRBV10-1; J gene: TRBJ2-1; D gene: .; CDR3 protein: ASGIGTAYNEQF
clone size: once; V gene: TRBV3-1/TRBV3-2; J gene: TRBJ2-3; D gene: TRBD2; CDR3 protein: ASSQEPTGTSGTEDTQY
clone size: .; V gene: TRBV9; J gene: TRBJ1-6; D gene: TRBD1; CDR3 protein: ASTRQGGNSPLH
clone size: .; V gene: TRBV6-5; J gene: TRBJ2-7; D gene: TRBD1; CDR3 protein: ASSPTGSYEQY
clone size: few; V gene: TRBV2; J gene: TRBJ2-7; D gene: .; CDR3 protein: ASVVFAGIAEQY
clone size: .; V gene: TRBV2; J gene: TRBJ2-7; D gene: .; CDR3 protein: ASSSQENYEQY
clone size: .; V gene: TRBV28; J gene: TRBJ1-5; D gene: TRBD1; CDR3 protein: ASSRTGVVQPQH
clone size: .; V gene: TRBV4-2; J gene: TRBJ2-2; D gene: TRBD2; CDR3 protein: ASSQSGLENTGELF
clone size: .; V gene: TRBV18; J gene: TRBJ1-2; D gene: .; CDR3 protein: ASSPQEGDPNYGYT
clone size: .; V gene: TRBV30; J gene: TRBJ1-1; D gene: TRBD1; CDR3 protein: AWSRQGDTEAF
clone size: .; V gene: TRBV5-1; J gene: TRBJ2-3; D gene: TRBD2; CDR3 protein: ASSLLAGGPNTQY
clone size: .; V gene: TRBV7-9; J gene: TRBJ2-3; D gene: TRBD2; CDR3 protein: ASSLARLAGGRSTDTQY
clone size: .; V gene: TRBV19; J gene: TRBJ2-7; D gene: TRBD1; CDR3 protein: ASSTPDRGKYEQY
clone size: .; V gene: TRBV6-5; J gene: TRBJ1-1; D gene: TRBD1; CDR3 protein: ASSPRGKNTEAF
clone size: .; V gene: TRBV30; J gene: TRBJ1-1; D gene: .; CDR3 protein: AWSAIPDFKNAEAF
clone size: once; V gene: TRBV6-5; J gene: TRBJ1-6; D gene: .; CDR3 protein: ASSYGREGNSPLH
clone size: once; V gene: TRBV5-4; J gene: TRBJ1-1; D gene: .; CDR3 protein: ASSLDPRTRNTEAF
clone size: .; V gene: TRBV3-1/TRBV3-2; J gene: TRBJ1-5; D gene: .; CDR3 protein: ASSQDRGVNQPQH
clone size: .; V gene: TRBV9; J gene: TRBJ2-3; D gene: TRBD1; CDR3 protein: ASSPGGAGRGTDTQY
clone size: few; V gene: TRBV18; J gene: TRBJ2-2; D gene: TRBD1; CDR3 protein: ASSPDRGRTGELF
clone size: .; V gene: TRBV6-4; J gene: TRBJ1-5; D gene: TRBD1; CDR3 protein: ASSENPDRAIRSNQPQH
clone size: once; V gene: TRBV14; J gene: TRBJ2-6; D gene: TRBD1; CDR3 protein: ASSQDWTGPGANVLT
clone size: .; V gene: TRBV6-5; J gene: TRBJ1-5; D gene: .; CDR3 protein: ASTQGGGGQPQH
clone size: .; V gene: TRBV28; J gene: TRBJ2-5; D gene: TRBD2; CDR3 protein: ASSTRTSGPQETQY